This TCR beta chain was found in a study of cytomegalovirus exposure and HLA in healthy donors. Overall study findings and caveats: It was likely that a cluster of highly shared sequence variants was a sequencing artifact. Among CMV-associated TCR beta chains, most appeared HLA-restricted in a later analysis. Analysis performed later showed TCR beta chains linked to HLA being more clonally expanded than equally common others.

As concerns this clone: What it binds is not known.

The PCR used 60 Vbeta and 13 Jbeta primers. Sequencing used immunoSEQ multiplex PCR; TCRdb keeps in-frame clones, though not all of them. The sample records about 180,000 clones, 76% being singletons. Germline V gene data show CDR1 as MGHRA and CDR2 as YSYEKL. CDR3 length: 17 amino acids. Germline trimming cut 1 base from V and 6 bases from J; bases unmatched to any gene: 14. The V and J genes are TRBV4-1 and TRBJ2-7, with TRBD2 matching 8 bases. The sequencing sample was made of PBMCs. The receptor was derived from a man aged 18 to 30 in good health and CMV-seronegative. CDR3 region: CASSQGDSGGGRREQYF. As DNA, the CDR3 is TGCGCCAGCAGCCAAGGCGATTCGGGGGGGGGCCGTCGCGAGCAGTACTTC.